Below are 7 T cell receptor beta chains sequenced from a single sample in a study of cytomegalovirus exposure and HLA in healthy donors. The PCR employed 60 Vbeta primers together with 13 Jbeta primers. Only in-frame clones appear in the TCRdb table, and some are missing; sequencing was by immunoSEQ multiplex PCR. The sample consists of 120,000 to 150,000 clones, around 79% of them appearing once. The sample was PBMCs. These receptors all stem from a female donor in good health and CMV-seronegative.

In the case of this clone: No conserved phenylalanine or tryptophan ends this CDR3, so it is likely a read error. The chain carries TRBV30 and TRBJ1-5; D gene unclear. The germline CDR1 and CDR2 sequences are GTSNPN and SVGIG (reference sequence). The CDR3 extends over 13 amino acids. V lost 2 bases to trimming and J lost 0 bases, with 5 bases between them. The DNA for the CDR3 is TGTGCCTGGAGTTTAGATAGCAATCAGCCCCAGCATCTT. Amino acids: CAWSLDSNQPQHL.

The V and J genes are TRBV7-2 and TRBJ2-1, with TRBD2 identical over 9 bases. CDR3 length equals 15 residues. V was pared by 5 bases and J by 10 bases, with 12 bases of the junction left unmatched. Germline V lookup: CDR1 SGHTA, CDR2 FQGNSA. CDR3 sequence reads: CASSPGLGLAREQFF. The CDR3 bases are TGTGCCAGCAGCCCAGGCCTGGGACTAGCTAGGGAGCAGTTCTTC.

The chain combines TRBV11-1 with TRBJ1-4; D gene unclear. The CDR3 consists of 17 residues. CDR1 and CDR2 (germline): SGHAT, FQDESV (reference sequence). V dropped 3 bases and J dropped 3 bases, with 17 bases sitting between them. CDR3 loop: CASSFDGPSSANEKLFF. CDR3 nucleotide sequence: TGTGCCAGCAGCTTCGATGGCCCCAGTTCAGCTAATGAAAAACTGTTTTTT.

J is TRBJ2-2 and V is TRBV10-1, with TRBD2 identical over 8 bases. V was pared by 2 bases and J by 0 bases, with 2 bases of the junction left unmatched. CDR1 is WNHNN and CDR2 is SYGVQD in the germline V gene (reference sequence). The CDR3 has 16 residues. The CDR3 DNA reads TGCGCCAGCAGTGAGCGGGGACTAGCGAACACCGGGGAGCTGTTTTTT. Its translation: CASSERGLANTGELFF.

The chain employs TRBV9 and TRBJ2-7, with 10 nucleotides matching TRBD1. The CDR3 is 14 amino acids. Germline V gene data show CDR1 as SGDLS and CDR2 as YYNGEE. V lost 4 bases and J lost 4; bases outside the gene matches: 5. The CDR3: CASSLWGQGYEQYF. CDR3 coding DNA: TGTGCCAGCAGCCTTTGGGGACAGGGGTACGAGCAGTACTTC.

The genes are TRBV25-1 and TRBJ1-5; tentatively, D is TRBD1 (5 bases). This CDR3 comprises 15 residues. The V gene's germline CDR1 is MGHDK and CDR2 SYGVNS. V was pared by 3 bases and J by 0 bases, with 9 bases between. The CDR3 DNA is TGTGCCAGCAGTGAGGACACATATAGCAATCAGCCCCAGCATTTT. It is translated as CASSEDTYSNQPQHF.

V is TRBV29-1 and J is TRBJ2-7, with D tentatively TRBD2 (6 bases). CDR3 length: 13 residues. The germline V gene encodes CDR1 SQVTM and CDR2 ANQGSEA. Trimming took 4 bases from V and 7 from J, leaving 17 bases between them. CDR3 sequence: CSVGVGRRGEQYF. For the CDR3, the DNA is TGCAGCGTTGGGGTGGGGAGGCGGGGAGAGCAGTACTTC.